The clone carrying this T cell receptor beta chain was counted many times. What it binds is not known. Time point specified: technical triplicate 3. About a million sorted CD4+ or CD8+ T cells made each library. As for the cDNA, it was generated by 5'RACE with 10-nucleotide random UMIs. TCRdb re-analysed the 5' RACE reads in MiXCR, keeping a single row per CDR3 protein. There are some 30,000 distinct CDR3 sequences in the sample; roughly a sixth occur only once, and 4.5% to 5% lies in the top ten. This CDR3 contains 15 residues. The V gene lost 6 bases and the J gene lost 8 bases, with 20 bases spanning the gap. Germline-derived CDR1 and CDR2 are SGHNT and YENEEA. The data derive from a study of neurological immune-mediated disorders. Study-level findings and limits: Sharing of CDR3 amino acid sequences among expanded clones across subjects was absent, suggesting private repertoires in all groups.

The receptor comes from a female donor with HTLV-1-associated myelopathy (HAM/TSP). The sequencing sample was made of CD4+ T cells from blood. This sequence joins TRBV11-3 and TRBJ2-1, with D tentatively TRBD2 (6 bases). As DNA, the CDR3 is TGTGCCAGCAGTCGTGGGGCGGGGACTTGGGATGAGCAGTTCTTC. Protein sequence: CASSRGAGTWDEQFF.